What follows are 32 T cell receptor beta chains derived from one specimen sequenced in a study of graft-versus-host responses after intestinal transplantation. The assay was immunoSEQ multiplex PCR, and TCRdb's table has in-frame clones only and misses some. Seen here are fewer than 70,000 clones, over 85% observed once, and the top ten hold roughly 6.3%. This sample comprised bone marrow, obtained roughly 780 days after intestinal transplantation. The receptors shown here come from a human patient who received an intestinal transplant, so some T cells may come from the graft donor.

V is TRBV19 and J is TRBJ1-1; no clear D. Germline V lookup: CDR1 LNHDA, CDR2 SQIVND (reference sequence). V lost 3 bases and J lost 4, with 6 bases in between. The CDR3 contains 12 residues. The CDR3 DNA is TGTGCCAGTAGTATTGGCAGCACTGAAGCTTTCTTT. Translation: CASSIGSTEAFF.

The chain's CDR3 is CASSEDDRGQNTGELFF. The DNA of the CDR3 is TGTGCCAGCAGTGAAGATGATAGGGGGCAAAATACCGGGGAGCTGTTTTTT. The J gene is TRBJ2-2, the V gene TRBV2, with 7 bases that match TRBD1. Looked up from germline, CDR1 is SNHLY and CDR2 is FYNNEI. CDR3 length equals 17 residues. Trimming took 1 base from V and 5 from J; bases not matched to a gene: 10.

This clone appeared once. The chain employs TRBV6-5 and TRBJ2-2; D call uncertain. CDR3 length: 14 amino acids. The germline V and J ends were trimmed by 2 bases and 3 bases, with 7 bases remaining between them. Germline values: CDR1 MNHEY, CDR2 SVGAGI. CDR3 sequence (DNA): TGTGCCAGCAGTTACGCAGATTACACCGGGGAGCTGTTTTTT. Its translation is CASSYADYTGELFF.

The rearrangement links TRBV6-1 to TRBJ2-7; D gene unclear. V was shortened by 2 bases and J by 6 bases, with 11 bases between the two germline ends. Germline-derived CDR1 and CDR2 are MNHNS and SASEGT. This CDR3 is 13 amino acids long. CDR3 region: CASSERMGGEQYF. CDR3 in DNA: TGTGCCAGCAGTGAACGGATGGGCGGCGAGCAGTACTTC.

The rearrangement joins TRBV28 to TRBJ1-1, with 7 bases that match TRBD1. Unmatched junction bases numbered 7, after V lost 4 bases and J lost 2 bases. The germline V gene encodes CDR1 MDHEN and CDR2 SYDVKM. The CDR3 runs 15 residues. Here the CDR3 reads CASSSSGTVNTEAFF. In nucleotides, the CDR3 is TGTGCCAGCAGTTCCTCCGGGACAGTTAACACTGAAGCTTTCTTT.

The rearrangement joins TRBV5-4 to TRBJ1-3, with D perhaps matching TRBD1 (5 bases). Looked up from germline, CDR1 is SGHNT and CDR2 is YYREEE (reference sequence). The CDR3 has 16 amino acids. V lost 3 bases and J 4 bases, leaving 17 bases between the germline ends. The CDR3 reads CASSYIQGSGGNTIYF. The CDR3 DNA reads TGTGCCAGCAGCTATATCCAGGGATCGGGGGGAAACACCATATATTTT. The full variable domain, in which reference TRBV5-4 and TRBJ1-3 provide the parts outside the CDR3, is ETGVTQSPTHLIKTRGQQVTLRCSSQSGHNTVSWYQQALGQGPQFIFQYYREEENGRGNFPPRFSGLQFPNYSSELNVNALELDDSALYLCASSYIQGSGGNTIYFGEGSWLTVV.

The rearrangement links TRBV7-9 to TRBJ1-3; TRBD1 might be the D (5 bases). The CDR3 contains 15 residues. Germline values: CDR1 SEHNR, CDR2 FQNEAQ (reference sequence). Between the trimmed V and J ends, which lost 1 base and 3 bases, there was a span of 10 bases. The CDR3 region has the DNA TGTGCCAGCAGCTTAGTTCCCGGGGGTGGAAACACCATATATTTT. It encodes CASSLVPGGGNTIYF.

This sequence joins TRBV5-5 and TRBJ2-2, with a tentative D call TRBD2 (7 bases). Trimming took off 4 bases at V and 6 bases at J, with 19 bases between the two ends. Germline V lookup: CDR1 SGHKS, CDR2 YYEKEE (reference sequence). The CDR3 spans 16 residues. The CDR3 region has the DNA TGTGCCAGCAGCCCCGAACGGGGGGCATCCGCCGGGGAGCTGTTTTTT. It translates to CASSPERGASAGELFF.

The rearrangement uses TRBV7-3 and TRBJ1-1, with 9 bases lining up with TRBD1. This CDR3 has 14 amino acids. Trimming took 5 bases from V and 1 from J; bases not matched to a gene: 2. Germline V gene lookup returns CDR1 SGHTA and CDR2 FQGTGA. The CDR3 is CASSEQGANTEAFF. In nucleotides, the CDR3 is TGTGCCAGCAGCGAACAGGGGGCGAACACTGAAGCTTTCTTT. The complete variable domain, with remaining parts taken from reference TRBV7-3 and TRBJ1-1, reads GAGVSQTPSNKVTEKGKYVELRCDPISGHTALYWYRQSLGQGPEFLIYFQGTGAADDSGLPNDRFFAVRPEGSVSTLKIQRTERGDSAVYLCASSEQGANTEAFFGQGTRLTVV.

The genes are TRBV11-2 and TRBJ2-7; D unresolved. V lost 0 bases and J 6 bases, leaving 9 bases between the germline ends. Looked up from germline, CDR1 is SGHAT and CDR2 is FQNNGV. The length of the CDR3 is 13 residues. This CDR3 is CASSLDFSGEQYF. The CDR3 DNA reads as TGTGCCAGCAGCTTAGACTTTAGTGGCGAGCAGTACTTC.

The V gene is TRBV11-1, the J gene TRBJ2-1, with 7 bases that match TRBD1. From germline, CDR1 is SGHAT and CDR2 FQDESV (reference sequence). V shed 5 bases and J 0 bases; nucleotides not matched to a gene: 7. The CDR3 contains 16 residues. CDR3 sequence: CASSPRQGGSYNEQFF. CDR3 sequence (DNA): TGTGCCAGCAGCCCCCGACAGGGTGGCTCCTACAATGAGCAGTTCTTC.

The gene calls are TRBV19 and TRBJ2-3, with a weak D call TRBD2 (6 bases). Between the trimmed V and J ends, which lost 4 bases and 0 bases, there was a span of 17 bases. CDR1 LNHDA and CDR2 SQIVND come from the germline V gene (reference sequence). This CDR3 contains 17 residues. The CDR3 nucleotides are TGTGCCAGTAGTACCAGAAAGAGCGGGCCCAGCACAGATACGCAGTATTTT. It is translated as CASSTRKSGPSTDTQYF.

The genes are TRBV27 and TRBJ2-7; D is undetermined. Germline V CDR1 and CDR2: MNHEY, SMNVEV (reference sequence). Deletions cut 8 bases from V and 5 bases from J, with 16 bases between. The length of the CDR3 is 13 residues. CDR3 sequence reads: CASRRRTADEQYF. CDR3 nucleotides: TGTGCCAGCCGGCGCCGAACTGCCGACGAGCAGTACTTC.

The CDR3 reads CASSLSYGSPLHF. CDR3 sequence (DNA): TGTGCCAGCAGTTTATCGTATGGATCACCCCTCCACTTT. This chain connects TRBV27 to TRBJ1-6; D not resolved. Deletions cut 0 bases from V and 10 bases from J, with 7 bases between. CDR1 and CDR2 (germline): MNHEY, SMNVEV (reference sequence). The CDR3 extends over 13 amino acids.

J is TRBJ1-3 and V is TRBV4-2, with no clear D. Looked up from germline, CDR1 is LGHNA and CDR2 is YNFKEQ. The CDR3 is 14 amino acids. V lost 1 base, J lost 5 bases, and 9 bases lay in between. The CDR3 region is CASSQGFERNTIYF. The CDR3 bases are TGTGCCAGCAGCCAAGGTTTTGAGAGAAACACCATATATTTT.

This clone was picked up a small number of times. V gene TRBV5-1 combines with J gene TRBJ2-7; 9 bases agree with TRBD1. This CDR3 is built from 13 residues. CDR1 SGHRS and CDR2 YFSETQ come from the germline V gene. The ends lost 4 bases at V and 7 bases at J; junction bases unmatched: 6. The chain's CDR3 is CASSMDRGEEQYF. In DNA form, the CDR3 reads TGCGCCAGCAGCATGGACAGGGGAGAGGAGCAGTACTTC.

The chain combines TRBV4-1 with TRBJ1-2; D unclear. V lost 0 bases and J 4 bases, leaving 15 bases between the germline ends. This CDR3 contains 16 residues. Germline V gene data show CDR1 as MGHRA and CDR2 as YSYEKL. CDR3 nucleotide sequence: TGCGCCAGCAGCCAAGATCCATTGCCGACGGGCTATGGCTACACCTTC. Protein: CASSQDPLPTGYGYTF.

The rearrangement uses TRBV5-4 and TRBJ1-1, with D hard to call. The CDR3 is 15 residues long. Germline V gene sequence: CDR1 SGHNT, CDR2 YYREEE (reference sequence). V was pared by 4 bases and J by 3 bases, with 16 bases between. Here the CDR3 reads CASSPAGGRYTEAFF. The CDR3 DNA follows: TGTGCCAGCAGCCCTGCGGGAGGTCGGTACACTGAAGCTTTCTTT.

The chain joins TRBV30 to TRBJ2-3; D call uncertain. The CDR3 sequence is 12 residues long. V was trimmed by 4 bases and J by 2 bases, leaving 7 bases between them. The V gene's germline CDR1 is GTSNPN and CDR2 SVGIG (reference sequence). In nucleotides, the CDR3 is TGTGCCTGGACTAGAGACACAGATACGCAGTATTTT. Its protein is CAWTRDTDTQYF.

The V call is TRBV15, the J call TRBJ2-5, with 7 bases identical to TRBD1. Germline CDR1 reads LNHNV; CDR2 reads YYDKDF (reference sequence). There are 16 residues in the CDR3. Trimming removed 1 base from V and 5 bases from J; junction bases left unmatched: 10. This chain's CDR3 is CATSRGGRQGWETQYF. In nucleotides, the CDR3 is TGTGCCACCAGCAGAGGGGGGCGACAGGGCTGGGAGACCCAGTACTTC.

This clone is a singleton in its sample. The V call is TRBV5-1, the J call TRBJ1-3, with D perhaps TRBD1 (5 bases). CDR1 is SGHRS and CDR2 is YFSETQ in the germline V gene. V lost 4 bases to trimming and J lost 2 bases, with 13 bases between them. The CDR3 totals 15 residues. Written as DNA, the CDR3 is TGCGCCAGCAGCCCGGGACTGAGCCCTGGAAACACCATATATTTT. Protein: CASSPGLSPGNTIYF.

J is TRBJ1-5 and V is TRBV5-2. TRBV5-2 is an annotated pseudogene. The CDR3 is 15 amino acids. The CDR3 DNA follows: TGTGCCAGCAGCCAAGATCCTGGGAGCAATCAGCCCCAGCATTTT. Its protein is CASSQDPGSNQPQHF.

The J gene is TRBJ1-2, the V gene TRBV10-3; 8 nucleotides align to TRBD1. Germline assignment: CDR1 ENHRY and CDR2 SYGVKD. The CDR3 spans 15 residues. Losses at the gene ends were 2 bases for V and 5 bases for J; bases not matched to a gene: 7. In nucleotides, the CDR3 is TGTGCCATCAGTGAGCTCCATGGGACAGGATATGGCTACACCTTC. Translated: CAISELHGTGYGYTF.

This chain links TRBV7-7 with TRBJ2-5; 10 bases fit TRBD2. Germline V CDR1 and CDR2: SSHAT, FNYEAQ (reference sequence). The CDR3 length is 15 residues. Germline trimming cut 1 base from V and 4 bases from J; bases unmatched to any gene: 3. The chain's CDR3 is CASSLGLAGSETQYF. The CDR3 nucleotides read TGTGCCAGCAGCTTAGGACTAGCGGGTTCAGAGACCCAGTACTTC.

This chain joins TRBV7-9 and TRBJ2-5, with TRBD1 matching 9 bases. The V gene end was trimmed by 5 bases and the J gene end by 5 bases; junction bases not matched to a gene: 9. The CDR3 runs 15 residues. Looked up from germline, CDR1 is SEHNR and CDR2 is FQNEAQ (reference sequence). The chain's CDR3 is CASSPWTGEGETQYF. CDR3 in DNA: TGTGCCAGCAGCCCCTGGACAGGGGAGGGGGAGACCCAGTACTTC.

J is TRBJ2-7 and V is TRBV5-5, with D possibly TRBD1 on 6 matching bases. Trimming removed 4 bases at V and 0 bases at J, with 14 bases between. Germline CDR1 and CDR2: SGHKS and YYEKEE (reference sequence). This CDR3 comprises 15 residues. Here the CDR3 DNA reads TGTGCCAGCAGCATGGTAAACAGGGACTCCTACGAGCAGTACTTC. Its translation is CASSMVNRDSYEQYF.

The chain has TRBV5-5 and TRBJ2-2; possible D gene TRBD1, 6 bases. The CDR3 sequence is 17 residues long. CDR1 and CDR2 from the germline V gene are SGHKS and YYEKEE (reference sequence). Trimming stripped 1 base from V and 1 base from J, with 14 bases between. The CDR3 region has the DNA TGTGCCAGCAGCTTGACTTTACCACAGGGGAACACCGGGGAGCTGTTTTTT. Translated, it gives CASSLTLPQGNTGELFF.

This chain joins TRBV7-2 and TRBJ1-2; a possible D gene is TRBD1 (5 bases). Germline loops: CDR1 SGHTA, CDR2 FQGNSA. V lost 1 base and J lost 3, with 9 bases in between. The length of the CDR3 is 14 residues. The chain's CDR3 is CASSLGQIYYGYTF. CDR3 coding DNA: TGTGCCAGCAGCTTAGGACAGATCTACTATGGCTACACCTTC.

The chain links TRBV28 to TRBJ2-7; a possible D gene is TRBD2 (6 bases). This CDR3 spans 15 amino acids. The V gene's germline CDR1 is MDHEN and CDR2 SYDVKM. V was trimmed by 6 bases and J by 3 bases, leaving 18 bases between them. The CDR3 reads CASSPGGSGDYEQYF. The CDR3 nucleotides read TGTGCCAGCAGCCCCGGAGGGAGCGGAGACTACGAGCAGTACTTC.

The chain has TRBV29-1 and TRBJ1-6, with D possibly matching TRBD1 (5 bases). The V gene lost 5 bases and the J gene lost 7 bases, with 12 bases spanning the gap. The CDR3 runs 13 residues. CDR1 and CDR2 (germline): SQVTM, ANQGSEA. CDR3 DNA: TGCAGCGTTACCACGGACACCAATTCACCCCTCCACTTT. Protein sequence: CSVTTDTNSPLHF.

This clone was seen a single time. CDR3 residues: CASTPTSGSGRGYNEQFF. DNA of the CDR3: TGCGCCAGCACGCCTACCTCGGGGAGCGGGAGGGGCTACAATGAGCAGTTCTTC. This chain connects TRBV4-1 to TRBJ2-1; 10 nucleotides line up with TRBD2. CDR1 and CDR2 (germline): MGHRA, YSYEKL. CDR3 length: 18 amino acids. The V segment lost 7 bases and the J segment 3 bases; nucleotides outside the gene matches: 15.

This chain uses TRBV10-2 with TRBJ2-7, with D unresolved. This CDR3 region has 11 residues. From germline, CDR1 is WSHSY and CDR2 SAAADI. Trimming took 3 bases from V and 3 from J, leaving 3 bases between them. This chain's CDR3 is CASSEYYEQYF. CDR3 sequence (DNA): TGCGCCAGCAGTGAATACTACGAGCAGTACTTC.